A single sample gave rise to the 23 T cell receptor beta chains below, sequenced in a study of OX40 agonist ivuxolimab in advanced cancers. TCRdb keeps only in-frame clones here, not all; method: immunoSEQ multiplex PCR. Of fewer than 70,000 clones in the sample, roughly nine tenths were seen once. The sequencing here drew on CD4+ or CD8+ T cells sorted from blood, taken in a trial of the OX40 agonist ivuxolimab. The receptors come from an adult with an advanced solid tumor such as melanoma, head and neck, liver or kidney cancer.

The V and J genes are TRBV7-9 and TRBJ2-1; TRBD2 agrees at 8 bases. The junction had 13 bases not matched to a gene; V was cut back by 6 bases and J by 9 bases. The CDR3 has 15 residues. Germline-derived CDR1 and CDR2 are SEHNR and FQNEAQ (reference sequence). The CDR3 here is CASSDNSGTRGEQFF. The CDR3 DNA sequence: TGTGCCAGCAGTGACAATAGCGGGACTCGAGGTGAGCAGTTCTTC.

The rearrangement uses TRBV7-9 and TRBJ2-1, with D possibly being TRBD2 (6 bases). V lost 4 bases and J lost 9, with 19 bases in between. The CDR3 is 15 amino acids. Germline assignment: CDR1 SEHNR and CDR2 FQNEAQ (reference sequence). CDR3 coding DNA: TGTGCCAGCAGCTCCCGGGACTCACCCGGGAGTGAGCAGTTCTTC. Its translation is CASSSRDSPGSEQFF. Together with reference TRBV7-9 and TRBJ2-1, the CDR3 gives the full variable domain: DTGVSQNPRHKITKRGQNVTFRCDPISEHNRLYWYRQTLGQGPEFLTYFQNEAQLEKSRLLSDRFSAERPKGSFSTLEIQRTEQGDSAMYLCASSSRDSPGSEQFFGPGTRLTVL.

This clone occurred a few times. This chain uses TRBV2 with TRBJ1-4, with TRBD1 as a possible D gene (5 bases). The germline V gene has CDR1 SNHLY and CDR2 FYNNEI. Trimming removed 0 bases from V and 7 bases from J, with 15 bases in between. This CDR3 comprises 16 residues. CDR3 DNA: TGTGCCAGCAGTGAAGCTGGCTGGGGGAAGAGTGAAAAACTGTTTTTT. It codes for CASSEAGWGKSEKLFF.

The chain employs TRBV6-4 and TRBJ2-2; TRBD1 matches 11 bases. The V gene end was trimmed by 6 bases and the J gene end by 4 bases; junction bases not matched to a gene: 4. Germline V gene data show CDR1 as MRHNA and CDR2 as SNTAGT. The length of the CDR3 is 15 residues. The CDR3 sequence is CASSPGTGGTGELFF. The CDR3, as DNA: TGTGCCAGCAGCCCCGGGACAGGGGGCACCGGGGAGCTGTTTTTT.

The rearrangement uses TRBV7-9 and TRBJ1-1; 7 bases are shared with TRBD1. V shed 2 bases, J shed 3 bases, and the junction held 6 bases outside the gene matches. The CDR3 is 15 amino acids. The germline gives CDR1 SEHNR, CDR2 FQNEAQ (reference sequence). In DNA, the CDR3 is TGTGCCAGCAGCTTAAGAGGGGGCGCCGACACTGAAGCTTTCTTT. This codes for CASSLRGGADTEAFF. The full variable domain, in which reference TRBV7-9 and TRBJ1-1 provide the parts outside the CDR3, is DTGVSQNPRHKITKRGQNVTFRCDPISEHNRLYWYRQTLGQGPEFLTYFQNEAQLEKSRLLSDRFSAERPKGSFSTLEIQRTEQGDSAMYLCASSLRGGADTEAFFGQGTRLTVV.

This chain joins TRBV5-6 and TRBJ1-2; 8 nucleotides line up with TRBD1. Germline-derived CDR1 and CDR2 are SGHDT and YYEEEE. CDR3 size: 16 residues. With V trimmed by 2 bases and J by 8 bases, 14 bases remained unmatched. Written as DNA, the CDR3 is TGTGCCAGCAGCTTACGGGTACAGGGGGTTTTTCAAGGCTACACCTTC. Translated: CASSLRVQGVFQGYTF.

The V call is TRBV19, the J call TRBJ2-1, with a possible D match to TRBD2 (6 bases). Germline assignment: CDR1 LNHDA and CDR2 SQIVND (reference sequence). This CDR3 is 15 amino acids long. Trimming took 3 bases from V and 3 from J, leaving 12 bases between them. CDR3 sequence: CASSILSGLYNEQFF. Written as DNA, the CDR3 is TGTGCCAGTAGTATTCTATCGGGACTCTACAATGAGCAGTTCTTC.

The gene calls are TRBV15 and TRBJ2-1, with 11 bases identical to TRBD2. Germline CDR1 LNHNV, CDR2 YYDKDF (reference sequence). This CDR3 has 15 amino acids. After removal of 2 bases from V and 5 bases from J, the junction contained 2 bases not matched to a gene. The CDR3 loop is CATSRILAGDNEQFF. CDR3 in DNA: TGTGCCACCAGCAGAATACTAGCGGGGGACAATGAGCAGTTCTTC.

The V gene is TRBV21-1, the J gene TRBJ2-1; the table names TRBD1, a call not compared with the DNA. TRBV21-1 is recorded as a pseudogene. The CDR3 consists of 14 residues. In nucleotides, the CDR3 is TGTGCCAGCAGCAAAGTGGGCGAAGACAATGAGCAGTTCTTC. Translation gives CASSKVGEDNEQFF.

The V gene is TRBV27, the J gene TRBJ2-1; 11 nucleotides agree with TRBD2. V shed 6 bases and J 4 bases; nucleotides not matched to a gene: 5. Germline V lookup: CDR1 MNHEY, CDR2 SMNVEV (reference sequence). The CDR3 is 15 residues long. The CDR3, as DNA: TGTGCCAGCAGACTACTAGCGGGGGTATACAATGAGCAGTTCTTC. It codes for CASRLLAGVYNEQFF.

This rearrangement joins TRBV9 to TRBJ2-7, with TRBD1 identical over 8 bases. The V and J ends lost 7 bases and 4 bases, in that order; junction bases with no gene match: 7. The V gene's germline CDR1 is SGDLS and CDR2 YYNGEE. The CDR3 loop spans 13 amino acids. CDR3 loop: CASGPGGAYEQYF. For the CDR3, the DNA is TGTGCCAGCGGCCCAGGGGGCGCATACGAGCAGTACTTC. The full variable domain, with the rest looked up from reference TRBV9 and TRBJ2-7, is DSGVTQTPKHLITATGQRVTLRCSPRSGDLSVYWYQQSLDQGLQFLIQYYNGEERAKGNILERFSAQQFPDLHSELNLSSLELGDSALYFCASGPGGAYEQYFGPGTRLTVT.

This clone was observed a single time. This sequence joins TRBV19 and TRBJ1-1, with a tentative D call TRBD1 (6 bases). The V gene lost 4 bases and the J gene lost 10 bases, with 13 bases spanning the gap. The germline V gene encodes CDR1 LNHDA and CDR2 SQIVND (reference sequence). The CDR3 consists of 12 residues. The CDR3 region has the DNA TGTGCCAGTAGTAAGAGACAGGTGAGAGCTTTCTTT. Translation: CASSKRQVRAFF.

The V and J genes are TRBV4-1 and TRBJ2-7, with D possibly TRBD1 on 5 matching bases. Germline CDR1 is MGHRA and CDR2 is YSYEKL. The CDR3 is made up of 16 amino acids. The V end lost 2 bases, the J end lost 3 bases, and 17 bases lay between the germline ends. As DNA, the CDR3 is TGCGCCAGCAGCCAAAGTTTAGGGGAAGATGGCTACGAGCAGTACGTC. Its protein product is CASSQSLGEDGYEQYV.

The genes are TRBV4-2 and TRBJ2-7; D not certain. The CDR3 length is 15 residues. Trimming shortened V by 0 bases and J by 0 bases, and 9 bases separated the two germline ends. Per the germline V gene, CDR1 is LGHNA and CDR2 is YNFKEQ. The CDR3 region is CASSQDMENSYEQYF. Written as DNA, the CDR3 is TGTGCCAGCAGCCAAGATATGGAGAACTCCTACGAGCAGTACTTC.

The chain is built from TRBV28 and TRBJ2-7; D perhaps matches TRBD2 (6 bases). This CDR3 region has 16 residues. Germline assignment: CDR1 MDHEN and CDR2 SYDVKM. With 2 bases removed from V and 3 bases from J, the gap between germline ends came to 17 bases. CDR3 amino acids: CASSLTLEGTFYEQYV. In DNA, the CDR3 is TGTGCCAGCAGTTTAACCCTCGAGGGGACTTTCTACGAGCAGTACGTC.

This sequence joins TRBV9 and TRBJ2-3; maybe TRBD2 (7 bases). Germline-derived CDR1 and CDR2 are SGDLS and YYNGEE. The CDR3 runs 16 residues. The V gene lost 0 bases and the J gene lost 1 base, with 12 bases spanning the gap. The chain's CDR3 is CASSVGGGGRTDTQYF. The DNA for the CDR3 is TGTGCCAGCAGCGTAGGGGGCGGGGGCCGCACAGATACGCAGTATTTT.

This chain links TRBV27 with TRBJ1-1, with D unresolved. V lost 5 bases and J lost 4, with 11 bases in between. CDR1 is MNHEY and CDR2 is SMNVEV in the germline V gene (reference sequence). CDR3 length: 13 amino acids. The CDR3 sequence is CASSLDRGTEAFF. The CDR3 DNA follows: TGTGCCAGCAGTCTTGACCGGGGCACTGAAGCTTTCTTT.

This chain joins TRBV28 and TRBJ2-7; weak D call: TRBD2 (5 bases). The CDR3 covers 14 residues. The V end lost 6 bases, the J end lost 6 bases, and 18 bases lay between the germline ends. Germline assignment: CDR1 MDHEN and CDR2 SYDVKM. CDR3 sequence reads: CASSVGDLGGEQYF. The DNA of the CDR3 is TGTGCCAGCAGCGTCGGGGATCTCGGCGGCGAGCAGTACTTC.

The rearrangement joins TRBV7-6 to TRBJ1-1, with D possibly being TRBD1 (6 bases). CDR3 length equals 14 residues. Trimming shortened V by 6 bases and J by 3 bases, and 14 bases separated the two germline ends. Germline V gene sequence: CDR1 SGHVS, CDR2 FNYEAQ. CDR3 bases: TGTGCCAGCAGTCCGGGGGGGGCGTACACTGAAGCTTTCTTT. The encoded protein is CASSPGGAYTEAFF.

The rearrangement uses TRBV2 and TRBJ2-3; 13 bases map to TRBD2. Germline V gene sequence: CDR1 SNHLY, CDR2 FYNNEI. Losses at the gene ends were 4 bases for V and 5 bases for J; bases not matched to a gene: 6. The CDR3 is 16 amino acids. The CDR3 DNA reads TGTGCCAGCAGTGTAACTAGCGGGAGGGAGGAAGATACGCAGTATTTT. Translating it yields CASSVTSGREEDTQYF.

This clone showed up just once. This rearrangement joins TRBV25-1 to TRBJ1-3; the D is unclear. The CDR3 totals 13 residues. Germline lookup yields CDR1 MGHDK and CDR2 SYGVNS. V gave up 4 bases and J gave up 4 bases, with 8 bases separating them. The CDR3 nucleotides are TGTGCCAGCAGTGGATACCTCGGAAACACCATATATTTT. Encoded protein: CASSGYLGNTIYF.

The chain employs TRBV6-6 and TRBJ1-5; 7 bases align to TRBD1. Losses at the gene ends were 7 bases for V and 3 bases for J; bases not matched to a gene: 3. This CDR3 is built from 13 residues. Germline V gene lookup returns CDR1 MNHNY and CDR2 SVGAGI (reference sequence). The CDR3 nucleotides are TGTGCCAGCACGACAGGGATCAATCAGCCCCAGCATTTT. Protein product: CASTTGINQPQHF.

This clone came up once. The CDR3 here is CASQGGNEQFF. The CDR3 coding sequence is TGTGCCAGCCAAGGGGGGAATGAGCAGTTCTTC. The chain uses TRBV6-6 and TRBJ2-1, with D tentatively TRBD1 or TRBD2 (6 bases each). V lost 8 bases and J 7 bases, leaving 9 bases between the germline ends. This CDR3 is 11 amino acids long. The germline V gene encodes CDR1 MNHNY and CDR2 SVGAGI (reference sequence).